These T cell receptor beta chains were read from a single sample in a study of neoadjuvant anti-PD-1 for oral cavity cancer. TCRdb keeps only in-frame clones here, not all; method: immunoSEQ multiplex PCR. The data hold approximately 12,000 clones, with around three fifths observed a single time. This specimen consisted of tumor tissue, obtained before nivolumab (anti-PD-1) treatment. All receptors derive from a person aged 35-80 years with oral cavity squamous cell carcinoma. The donor label of this sample is uncertain. CDR3s include the opening cysteine and the closing phenylalanine or tryptophan. Each record gives: CDR3 length, clone size, D gene, V gene, J gene, CDR3 protein, CDR3 DNA. D genes are given only for firm matches. Part of the rows lack a size; the others show once, few, many or a class for expanded clones.

>14|.|.|TRBV5-1|TRBJ2-1
CASGRDSSYNEQFF
TGCGCCAGCGGAAGAGACAGCTCCTACAATGAGCAGTTCTTC
>16|.|.|TRBV4-1|TRBJ2-3
CASSQESGEPTDTQYF
TGCGCCAGCAGCCAAGAATCTGGTGAGCCCACAGATACGCAGTATTTT
>12|.|TRBD1|TRBV6-1|TRBJ1-2
CASSQTGMGYTF
TGTGCCAGCAGCCAGACAGGGATGGGCTACACCTTC
>14|few|.|TRBV28|TRBJ1-2
CASSLPYVDDGYTF
TGTGCCAGCAGTTTACCTTACGTAGATGATGGCTACACCTTC
>16|.|TRBD1|TRBV7-9|TRBJ1-2
CASSRAGGVSNYGYTF
TGTGCCAGCAGTCGAGCAGGGGGCGTATCTAACTATGGCTACACCTTC
>19|once|TRBD1|TRBV27|TRBJ1-1
CASSVRMVGTGVAGTEAFF
TGTGCCAGCAGTGTTCGGATGGTCGGGACAGGGGTTGCTGGCACTGAAGCTTTCTTT
>13|.|.|TRBV6-1|TRBJ1-5
CASLEGRGQPQHF
TGTGCCAGCCTGGAGGGGAGAGGGCAGCCCCAGCATTTT
>18|.|TRBD2|TRBV5-4|TRBJ2-5
CASSYGLAGGGSQETQYF
TGTGCCAGCAGCTACGGACTAGCGGGAGGAGGGAGCCAAGAGACCCAGTACTTC
>13|.|.|TRBV28|TRBJ2-3
CASTMDTTDTQYF
TGTGCCAGCACCATGGACACCACAGATACGCAGTATTTT
>15|.|.|TRBV7-8|TRBJ1-6
CASTLDGTYNSPLHF
TGTGCCAGCACCCTCGATGGGACCTATAATTCACCCCTCCACTTT
>15|.|.|TRBV5-1|TRBJ1-1
CASSLALGTNTEAFF
TGCGCCAGCAGCTTGGCCTTAGGGACGAACACTGAAGCTTTCTTT
>15|few|.|TRBV4-2|TRBJ1-1
CASSQVWDIDTEAFF
TGTGCCAGCAGCCAAGTTTGGGATATCGACACTGAAGCTTTCTTT
>15|few|TRBD2|TRBV6-5|TRBJ2-1
CASSFGTSGYNEQFF
TGTGCCAGCAGCTTCGGGACTAGCGGATACAATGAGCAGTTCTTC
>14|.|.|TRBV28|TRBJ1-1
CASSFPTENTEAFF
TGTGCCAGCAGTTTCCCTACAGAGAACACTGAAGCTTTCTTT
>13|few|.|TRBV6-1|TRBJ1-5
CASSGPRDQPQHF
TGTGCCAGCAGTGGACCCAGGGATCAGCCCCAGCATTTT
>17|few|TRBD2|TRBV7-3|TRBJ2-5
CASSLGLAGGASETQYF
TGTGCCAGCAGCCTAGGACTAGCGGGAGGTGCGTCAGAGACCCAGTACTTC
>13|.|.|TRBV18|TRBJ2-1
CASSPGRVNEQFF
TGTGCCAGCTCACCCGGGCGGGTTAATGAGCAGTTCTTC
>15|.|TRBD1|TRBV27|TRBJ1-6
CASSKRQGIVSPLHF
TGTGCCAGCAGTAAACGACAGGGAATAGTTTCACCCCTCCACTTT
>14|few|.|TRBV5-1|TRBJ2-1
CASSLDRPYNEQFF
TGCGCCAGCAGCTTGGACAGACCCTACAATGAGCAGTTCTTC
>14|.|.|TRBV11-2|TRBJ1-5
CASSLGARDQPQHF
TGTGCCAGCAGCTTAGGGGCCAGGGATCAGCCCCAGCATTTT
>15|few|.|TRBV11-3|TRBJ2-1
CAVPLTRERDNEQFF
TGTGCCGTGCCGCTGACGAGGGAAAGGGACAATGAGCAGTTCTTC
>14|.|.|TRBV6-1|TRBJ2-7
CASSEGSNFGEQYF
TGTGCCAGCAGTGAGGGTTCCAATTTCGGCGAGCAGTACTTC
>15|.|.|TRBV6-6|TRBJ1-1
CASSYRGAEQTEAFF
TGTGCCAGCAGTTACAGAGGAGCTGAACAAACTGAAGCTTTCTTT
>16|few|.|TRBV5-6|TRBJ1-6
CASSLDPAAANSPLHF
TGTGCCAGCAGCTTGGATCCGGCAGCAGCTAATTCACCCCTCCACTTT
>16|.|.|TRBV18|TRBJ2-6
CASSPPEPSGANVLTF
TGTGCCAGCTCACCACCTGAACCCTCTGGGGCCAACGTCCTGACTTTC
>17|few|TRBD1|TRBV15|TRBJ1-6
CATSRVGTGTLNSPLHF
TGTGCCACCAGCAGAGTGGGGACAGGGACCCTTAATTCACCCCTCCACTTT
>15|.|TRBD1|TRBV5-6|TRBJ1-6
CASSLRGQGPSPLHF
TGTGCCAGCAGCTTGCGAGGACAGGGGCCCTCACCCCTCCACTTT